This is a list of T cell receptor beta chains from one sample in a study of shared clonotypes between healthy human individuals. The protocol was immunoSEQ multiplex PCR, while the TCRdb copy is restricted to in-frame clones and leaves out a portion. Here the sample spans about 1,800,000 clones, just under 95% being singletons. The sequenced sample was naive CD8+ T cells sorted from blood. The receptors shown here come from a man younger than 30 in good health. Each CDR3 is given with its conserved first and last residue. The D gene is left open where the match is weak. Only some rows state a clone size, as once, few, many or a class for expanded clones.

-,TRBD1,15,TRBV5-6,TRBJ2-7,TGTGCCAGCAGCTCGCCGGGACAGGGGATGTACGAGCAGTACTTC,CASSSPGQGMYEQYF
-,TRBD2,15,TRBV11-2,TRBJ2-5,TGTGCCAGCAGCTACGAGCGGGGATCGGGAGAGACCCAGTACTTC,CASSYERGSGETQYF
-,TRBD2,13,TRBV30,TRBJ2-7,TGTGCCTGGATGGGGATAGCGGGCGTCGAGCAGTACTTC,CAWMGIAGVEQYF
-,-,15,TRBV27,TRBJ1-5,TGTGCCAGCAGTTACTTGGGCATGAGTGGTCAGCCCCAGCATTTT,CASSYLGMSGQPQHF
-,-,13,TRBV2,TRBJ2-1,TGTGCCAGCAGCGTGGGCTCCTACAATGAGCAGTTCTTC,CASSVGSYNEQFF
-,-,14,TRBV9,TRBJ1-3,TGTGCCAGCAGTACCACAGGGACTGGAAACACCATATATTTT,CASSTTGTGNTIYF
once,TRBD2,15,TRBV27,TRBJ2-7,TGTGCCAGCAGTTTAGGGACTAGTAGTTCTGACGAGCAGTACTTC,CASSLGTSSSDEQYF
-,-,15,TRBV5-5,TRBJ1-4,TGTGCCAGCAGCTTAGCTACAGGGTGGGGTGAAAAACTGTTTTTT,CASSLATGWGEKLFF
-,-,14,TRBV6-5,TRBJ1-4,TGTGCCAGCAGTTTCCTGGGACCTAATGAAAAACTGTTTTTT,CASSFLGPNEKLFF
-,-,12,TRBV2,TRBJ1-2,TGTGCCACCTACACGGGGGGAGATGGCTACACCTTC,CATYTGGDGYTF
-,TRBD1,14,TRBV6-1,TRBJ2-7,TGTGCCAGCAGTGACAGGGGGCCCTCCTACGAGCAGTACTTC,CASSDRGPSYEQYF
-,-,14,TRBV11-2,TRBJ1-1,TGTGCCAGCAGCGAGGGACGATTGAACACTGAAGCTTTCTTT,CASSEGRLNTEAFF
-,TRBD2,13,TRBV7-9,TRBJ2-5,TGTGCCAGCAGCGCGGGACTAGCGGAGACCCAGTACTTC,CASSAGLAETQYF
-,-,16,TRBV6-6,TRBJ1-5,TGTGCCAGCAGTTACACCGGGACACCGAGCAATCAGCCCCAGCATTTT,CASSYTGTPSNQPQHF
-,TRBD1,16,TRBV14,TRBJ2-1,TGTGCCAGCAGCCTATCAGGCGGGACAGGGGGCGATGAGCAGTTCTTC,CASSLSGGTGGDEQFF
once,-,11,TRBV20-1,TRBJ1-2,TGCAGTGCTAAAGACGGCTATGGCTACACCTTC,CSAKDGYGYTF
-,-,14,TRBV19,TRBJ1-6,TGTGCCAGTAGTATTGGGGGGCTGGGGCCACCCCTCCACTTT,CASSIGGLGPPLHF
-,TRBD1,12,TRBV2,TRBJ2-1,TGTGCCAGCAGTGGCGGGACAGGTGAGCAGTTCTTC,CASSGGTGEQFF
-,-,13,TRBV7-9,TRBJ1-1,TGTGCCAGCAGCTTAGTTGGGCAGTTAGAAGCTTTCTTT,CASSLVGQLEAFF
-,TRBD1,12,TRBV19,TRBJ2-7,TGTGCCAGTAGTGACAGGGGTTACGAGCAGTACTTC,CASSDRGYEQYF
-,-,14,TRBV27,TRBJ2-1,TGTGCCAGCGGGCCTTGGACCCTTGATCATGAGCAGTTCTTC,CASGPWTLDHEQFF
-,TRBD2,16,TRBV13,TRBJ2-1,TGTGCCAGCAGCCCGTGGACTAGCGGGACCTACAATGAGCAGTTCTTC,CASSPWTSGTYNEQFF
-,TRBD2,15,TRBV6-1,TRBJ2-5,TGTGCCAGCAGCCTGTGGACTAGCGGGGGTGAGACCCAGTACTTC,CASSLWTSGGETQYF
few,-,16,TRBV27,TRBJ2-7,TGTGCCAGCAGTTCCTTGACTGGCGGGGCCCCCTACGAGCAGTACTTC,CASSSLTGGAPYEQYF
-,TRBD2,14,TRBV7-7,TRBJ2-5,TGTGCTAGCAGCCCGGGACTAGCGGAAGAGACCCAGTACTTC,CASSPGLAEETQYF
-,-,13,TRBV25-1,TRBJ2-5,TGTGCCAGCAGTCCCGGGACACAAGAGACCCAGTACTTC,CASSPGTQETQYF
-,TRBD1,14,TRBV27,TRBJ2-7,TGTGCCAGCAGTTTATATAGGGGGCCTTTCGAGCAGTACTTC,CASSLYRGPFEQYF
-,-,16,TRBV19,TRBJ1-6,TGTGCCAGTAGTATCCCCCCCGCAGGGGCGGATTCACCCCTCCACTTT,CASSIPPAGADSPLHF
once,TRBD2,16,TRBV6-6,TRBJ2-1,TGTGCCAGCAGTTCCCTCGTAAGCGGGAGGAACAATGAGCAGTTCTTC,CASSSLVSGRNNEQFF
-,TRBD2,14,TRBV2,TRBJ2-3,TGTGCCAGCATACTAGCGGGGGAGGGTGATACGCAGTATTTT,CASILAGEGDTQYF
-,TRBD2,15,TRBV27,TRBJ2-5,TGTGCCAGCAGTCGACTAGCGGGGGACCCAGAGACCCAGTACTTC,CASSRLAGDPETQYF
-,-,15,TRBV19,TRBJ1-5,TGTGCCAGTAGTATAGAGTTGGGCATCAATCAGCCCCAGCATTTT,CASSIELGINQPQHF
-,-,17,TRBV7-9,TRBJ2-3,TGTGCCAGCAGCTTCTCCGACGCCTCTCCATGGACAGATACGCAGTATTTT,CASSFSDASPWTDTQYF
-,-,14,TRBV6-5,TRBJ2-1,TGTGCCAGCAGTTATCAGGGCCCGAACAATGAGCAGTTCTTC,CASSYQGPNNEQFF
-,-,14,TRBV27,TRBJ2-7,TGTGCCAGCAGTCTCAGGGACGGAACCTACGAGCAGTACTTC,CASSLRDGTYEQYF
-,-,13,TRBV12-5,TRBJ1-2,TGTGCTAGTGGTATGGGACTATCCTATGGCTACACCTTC,CASGMGLSYGYTF
-,-,13,TRBV27,TRBJ2-2,TGTGCCAGCAGTTACACGGGCACCGGGGAGCTGTTTTTT,CASSYTGTGELFF
-,-,13,TRBV7-9,TRBJ1-5,TGTGCCAGCCAGGACACGAGCAATCAGCCCCAGCATTTT,CASQDTSNQPQHF
-,-,15,TRBV2,TRBJ2-5,TGTGCCAGCAGTAGGAAGGGTCGCATTAATGAGACCCAGTACTTC,CASSRKGRINETQYF
-,TRBD1,15,TRBV27,TRBJ2-2,TGTGCCAGCAGCTACGGGACAGTTTACACCGGGGAGCTGTTTTTT,CASSYGTVYTGELFF
-,-,14,TRBV30,TRBJ2-7,TGTGCCTGGAGTAATGACTGGTCTATGGACGAGCAGTACTTC,CAWSNDWSMDEQYF
-,-,12,TRBV7-2,TRBJ2-7,TGTGCCAGCAGCTTTTATTTCGGCGAGCAGTACTTC,CASSFYFGEQYF
few,TRBD1,14,TRBV6-1,TRBJ2-2,TGTGCCAGCAGTGAAGGAGGACAGGCCGGGGAGCTGTTTTTT,CASSEGGQAGELFF
-,-,16,TRBV6-5,TRBJ1-4,TGTGCCAGCAGTTACTCCTTCAGGGGTTCTAATGAAAAACTGTTTTTT,CASSYSFRGSNEKLFF
-,TRBD1,16,TRBV7-7,TRBJ2-3,TGTGCTAGCAGCGACGGGGCGGGGACAGGTGAAGATACGCAGTATTTT,CASSDGAGTGEDTQYF
once,-,12,TRBV11-2,TRBJ2-3,TGTGCCAGCAGCTTGGCGGTGAATACGCAGTATTTT,CASSLAVNTQYF
-,TRBD1,15,TRBV10-3,TRBJ1-2,TGTGCCATCAGTGGGACAGGCAATTTACAGTATGGCTACACCTTC,CAISGTGNLQYGYTF
-,TRBD2,18,TRBV4-3,TRBJ2-1,TGCGCCAGCAGCCAAGTCGTTCAGCGGGAGGGGTCCTACAATGAGCAGTTCTTC,CASSQVVQREGSYNEQFF
-,TRBD2,20,TRBV28,TRBJ2-3,TGTGCCAGCAGTTTCCCAACGTCACGGGGCGGGGGGCCCCTCACAGATACGCAGTATTTT,CASSFPTSRGGGPLTDTQYF
-,TRBD2,15,TRBV28,TRBJ2-5,TGTGCCAGCAGTCCTAGCGGGGGGGCCACAGAGACCCAGTACTTC,CASSPSGGATETQYF
-,-,14,TRBV4-1,TRBJ1-1,TGCGCCAGCAGCCCACGAAGGGGATACACTGAAGCTTTCTTT,CASSPRRGYTEAFF